In this sample, the clone carrying this T cell receptor (beta chain) turned up many times. Per germline, CDR1 SGHNT and CDR2 YENEEA. CDR3 length: 14 amino acids. The V and J ends lost 5 bases and 0 bases, in that order; junction bases with no gene match: 0. These data are taken from a study of early T cells in non-severe SARS-CoV-2 infection. TCRdb ran MiXCR on the 5' RACE reads and lists one entry per CDR3 protein. The sample has 55,000 or so distinct CDR3 sequences, around 6.6% seen once; the top ten hold 5.8%. The chain employs TRBV11-3 and TRBJ2-1; 8 bases line up with TRBD2. The input for sequencing was whole blood, taken at baseline. This TCR came from an adult who was a healthcare worker with PCR-confirmed SARS-CoV-2 infection or an uninfected control (not recorded which). CDR3 sequence reads: CASSRGGSYNEQFF. Here the CDR3 DNA reads TGTGCCAGCAGCCGGGGGGGCTCCTACAATGAGCAGTTCTTC.